Here is one T cell receptor (beta chain) with its context. The sample comes from a study of blood T cell repertoires in COVID-19. Study background: Samples came from the United States, Italy and Spain, spanning acute and convalescent COVID-19.

The authors' processing: Estimates of nucleated cell counts were drawn from the amplification of reference gene primers. Produced via immunoSEQ multiplex PCR; TCRdb's table is partial and in-frame only. V and J calls and clone size are as listed in that table; D and trimming were resolved from the DNA. Of roughly 230,000 clones in the sample, around 87% were seen once. Germline V lookup: CDR1 MNHEY, CDR2 SVGAGI. CDR3 length equals 14 residues. V lost 6 bases, J lost 0 bases, and 9 bases lay in between. This receptor was identified in a man aged 25-45 years in a cohort exposed to, infected with or recovered from COVID-19 (not recorded which). Sequencing was carried out using PBMCs or T cells enriched from blood (not recorded which). V and J are TRBV6-5 and TRBJ2-4; maybe TRBD1 (5 bases). Here the CDR3 DNA reads TGTGCCAGCAGGGGCAGGGCAGCCAAAAACATTCAGTACTTC. Amino acids: CASRGRAAKNIQYF.